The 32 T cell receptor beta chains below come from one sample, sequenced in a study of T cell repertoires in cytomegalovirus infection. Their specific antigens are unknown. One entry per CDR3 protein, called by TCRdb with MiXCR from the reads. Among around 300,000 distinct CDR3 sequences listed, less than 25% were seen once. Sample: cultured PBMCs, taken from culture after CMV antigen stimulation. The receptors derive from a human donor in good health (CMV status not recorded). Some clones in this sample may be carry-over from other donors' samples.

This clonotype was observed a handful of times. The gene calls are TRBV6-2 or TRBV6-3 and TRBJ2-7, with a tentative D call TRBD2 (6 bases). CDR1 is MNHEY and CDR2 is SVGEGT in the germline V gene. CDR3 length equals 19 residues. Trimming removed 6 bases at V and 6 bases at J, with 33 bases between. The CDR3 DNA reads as TGTGCCAGCAGCCATTTATCCCCGCAATACAGGACGCGGGATGGCGAGCAGTACTTC. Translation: CASSHLSPQYRTRDGEQYF.

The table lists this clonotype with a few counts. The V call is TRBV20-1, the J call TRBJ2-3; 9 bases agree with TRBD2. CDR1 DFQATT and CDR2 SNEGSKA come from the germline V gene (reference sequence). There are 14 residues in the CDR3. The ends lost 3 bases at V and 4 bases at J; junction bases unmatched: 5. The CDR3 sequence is CSASLLAGPDTQYF. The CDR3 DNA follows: TGCAGTGCTAGCCTCCTAGCGGGACCAGATACGCAGTATTTT.

In DNA, the CDR3 is TGCGCCAGCAGCCAAGTTACGAGCGGGGATTTTATGGAGACCCAGTACTTC. Its protein is CASSQVTSGDFMETQYF. This chain connects TRBV4-1 to TRBJ2-5, with 7 bases fitting TRBD2. The V and J ends lost 1 base and 5 bases, in that order; junction bases with no gene match: 13. This CDR3 region has 17 residues. CDR1 is MGHRA, CDR2 YSYEKL, per germline.

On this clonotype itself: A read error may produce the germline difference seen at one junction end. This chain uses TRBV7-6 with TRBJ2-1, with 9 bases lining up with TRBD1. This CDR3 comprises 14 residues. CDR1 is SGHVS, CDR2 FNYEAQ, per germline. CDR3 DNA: TGTGCTAGCAGCGCCGGACAGGGGTTTGGTGAGCAGTTCTTC. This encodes CASSAGQGFGEQFF.

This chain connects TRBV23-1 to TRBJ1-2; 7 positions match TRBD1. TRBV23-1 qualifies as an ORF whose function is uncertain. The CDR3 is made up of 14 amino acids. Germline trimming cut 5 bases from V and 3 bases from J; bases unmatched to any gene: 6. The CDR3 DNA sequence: TGCGCCAGCAGTGAGGGACAGTCCTACTATGGCTACACCTTC. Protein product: CASSEGQSYYGYTF.

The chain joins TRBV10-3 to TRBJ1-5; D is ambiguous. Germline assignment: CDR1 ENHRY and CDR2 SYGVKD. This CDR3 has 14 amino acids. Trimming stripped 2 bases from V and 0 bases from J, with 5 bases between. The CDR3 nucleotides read TGTGCCATCAGTGAGGGTGATAGCAATCAGCCCCAGCATTTT. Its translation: CAISEGDSNQPQHF.

CDR3 DNA: TGTGCCAGCAGCGCAAGACGCGGTGGGACCCAGTACTTC. Amino acid sequence: CASSARRGGTQYF. The chain uses TRBV7-2 and TRBJ2-5; D call uncertain. The CDR3 is 13 residues long. Looked up from germline, CDR1 is SGHTA and CDR2 is FQGNSA. Trimming left V 5 bases short and J 7 bases short, with 14 bases between.

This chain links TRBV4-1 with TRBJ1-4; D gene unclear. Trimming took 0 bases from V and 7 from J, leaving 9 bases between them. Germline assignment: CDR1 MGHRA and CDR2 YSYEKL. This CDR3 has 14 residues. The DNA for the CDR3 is TGCGCCAGCAGCCAAGAATTAGCGGTTGAAAAACTGTTTTTT. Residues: CASSQELAVEKLFF.

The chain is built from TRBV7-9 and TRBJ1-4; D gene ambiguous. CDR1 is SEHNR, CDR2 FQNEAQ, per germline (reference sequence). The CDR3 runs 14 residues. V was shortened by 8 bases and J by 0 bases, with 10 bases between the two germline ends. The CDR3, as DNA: TGTGCCAGCGGGGTACTTGCAACTAATGAAAAACTGTTTTTT. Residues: CASGVLATNEKLFF.

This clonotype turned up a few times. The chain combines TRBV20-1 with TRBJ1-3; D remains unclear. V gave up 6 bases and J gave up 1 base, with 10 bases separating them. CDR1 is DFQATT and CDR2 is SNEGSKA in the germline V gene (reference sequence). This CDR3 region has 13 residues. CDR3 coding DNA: TGCAGTGCCGTTGGCGGTTCTGGAAACACCATATATTTT. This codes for CSAVGGSGNTIYF.

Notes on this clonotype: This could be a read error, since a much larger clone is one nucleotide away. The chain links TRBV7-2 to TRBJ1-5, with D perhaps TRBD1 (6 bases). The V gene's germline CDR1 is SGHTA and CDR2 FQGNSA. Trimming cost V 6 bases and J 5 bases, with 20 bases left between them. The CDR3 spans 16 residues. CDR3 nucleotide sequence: TGTGCCAGCAGTTTCTCCCCGGGACAAGGGGATCAGCCCCAGCATTTT. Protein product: CASSFSPGQGDQPQHF. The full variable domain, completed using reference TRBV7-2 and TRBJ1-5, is GAGVSQSPSNKVTEKGKDVELRCDPISGHTALYWYRQSLGQGLEFLIYFQGNSAPDKSGLPSDRFSAERTGGSVSTLTIQRTQQEDSAVYLCASSFSPGQGDQPQHFGDGTRLSIL.

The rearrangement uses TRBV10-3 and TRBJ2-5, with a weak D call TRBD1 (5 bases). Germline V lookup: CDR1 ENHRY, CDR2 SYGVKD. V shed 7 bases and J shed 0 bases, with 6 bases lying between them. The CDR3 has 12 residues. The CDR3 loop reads CAIKDNQETQYF. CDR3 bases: TGTGCCATCAAGGACAACCAAGAGACCCAGTACTTC.

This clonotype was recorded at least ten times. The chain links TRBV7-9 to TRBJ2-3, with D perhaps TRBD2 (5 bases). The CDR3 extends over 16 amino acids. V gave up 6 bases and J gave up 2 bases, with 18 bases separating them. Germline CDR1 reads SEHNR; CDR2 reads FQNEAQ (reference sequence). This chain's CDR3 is CASRKLRGQNTDTQYF. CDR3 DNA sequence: TGTGCCAGCAGAAAGCTTAGAGGGCAAAACACAGATACGCAGTATTTT.

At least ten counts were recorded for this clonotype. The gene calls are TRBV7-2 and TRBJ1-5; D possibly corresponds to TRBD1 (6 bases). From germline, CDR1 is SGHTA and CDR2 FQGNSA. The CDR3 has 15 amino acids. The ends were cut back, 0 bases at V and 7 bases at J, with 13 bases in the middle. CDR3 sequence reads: CASSLAGQLGQPQHF. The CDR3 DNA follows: TGTGCCAGCAGCTTAGCTGGACAGCTTGGCCAGCCCCAGCATTTT.

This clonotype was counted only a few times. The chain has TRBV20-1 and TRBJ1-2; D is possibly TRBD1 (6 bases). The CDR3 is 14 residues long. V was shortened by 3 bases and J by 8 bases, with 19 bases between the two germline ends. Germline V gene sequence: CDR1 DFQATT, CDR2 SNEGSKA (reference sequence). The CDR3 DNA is TGCAGTGCTAGGCCCGCCGGGGGCTTTAGGGGCTACACCTTC. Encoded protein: CSARPAGGFRGYTF.

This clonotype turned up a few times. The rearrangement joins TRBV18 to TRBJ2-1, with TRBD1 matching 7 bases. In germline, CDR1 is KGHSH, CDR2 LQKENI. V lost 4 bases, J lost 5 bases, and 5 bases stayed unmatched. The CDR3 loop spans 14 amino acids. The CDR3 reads CASSLGDRNNEQFF. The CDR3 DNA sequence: TGTGCCAGCTCACTCGGGGACAGAAACAATGAGCAGTTCTTC.

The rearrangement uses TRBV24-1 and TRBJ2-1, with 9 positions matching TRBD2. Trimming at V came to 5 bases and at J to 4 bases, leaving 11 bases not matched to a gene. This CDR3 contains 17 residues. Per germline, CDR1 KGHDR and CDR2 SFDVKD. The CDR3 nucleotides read TGTGCCACCAGTGGCATAATGGCTAGCGGGGTATACAATGAGCAGTTCTTC. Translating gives CATSGIMASGVYNEQFF.

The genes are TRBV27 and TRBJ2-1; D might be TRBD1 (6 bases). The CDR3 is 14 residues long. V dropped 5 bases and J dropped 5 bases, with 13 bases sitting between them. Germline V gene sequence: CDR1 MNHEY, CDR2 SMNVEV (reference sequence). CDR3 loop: CASSRTVPHNEQFF. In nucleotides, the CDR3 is TGTGCCAGCAGTAGGACAGTCCCCCACAATGAGCAGTTCTTC.

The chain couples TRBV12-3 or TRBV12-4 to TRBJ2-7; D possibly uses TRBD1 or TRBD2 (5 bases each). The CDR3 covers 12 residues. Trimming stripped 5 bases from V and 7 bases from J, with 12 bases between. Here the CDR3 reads CASSPGRGEQYV. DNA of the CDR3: TGTGCCAGCAGTCCGGGACGGGGAGAGCAGTACGTC.

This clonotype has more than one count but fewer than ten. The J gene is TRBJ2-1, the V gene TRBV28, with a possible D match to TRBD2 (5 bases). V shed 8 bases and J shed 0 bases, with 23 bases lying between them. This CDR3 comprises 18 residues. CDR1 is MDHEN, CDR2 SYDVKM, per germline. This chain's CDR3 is CASGSAKDWSSSYNEQFF. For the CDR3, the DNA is TGTGCCAGCGGGAGTGCTAAGGACTGGTCAAGCTCCTACAATGAGCAGTTCTTC. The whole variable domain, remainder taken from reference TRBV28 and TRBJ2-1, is DVKVTQSSRYLVKRTGEKVFLECVQDMDHENMFWYRQDPGLGLRLIYFSYDVKMKEKGDIPEGYSVSREKKERFSLILESASTNQTSMYLCASGSAKDWSSSYNEQFFGPGTRLTVL.

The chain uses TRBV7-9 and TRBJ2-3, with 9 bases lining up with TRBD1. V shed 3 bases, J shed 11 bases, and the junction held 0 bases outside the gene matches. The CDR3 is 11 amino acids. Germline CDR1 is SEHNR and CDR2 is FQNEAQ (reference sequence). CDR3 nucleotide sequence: TGTGCCAGCAGCTTGGGACAGGGGCAGTATTTT. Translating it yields CASSLGQGQYF.

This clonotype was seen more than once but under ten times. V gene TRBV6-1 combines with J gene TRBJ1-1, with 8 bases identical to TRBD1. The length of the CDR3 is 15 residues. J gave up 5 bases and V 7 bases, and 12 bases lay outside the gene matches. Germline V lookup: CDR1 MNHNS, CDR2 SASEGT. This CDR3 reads CASIRNSDRVTEAFF. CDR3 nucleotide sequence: TGTGCCAGCATCAGGAACTCGGACAGGGTAACTGAAGCTTTCTTT.

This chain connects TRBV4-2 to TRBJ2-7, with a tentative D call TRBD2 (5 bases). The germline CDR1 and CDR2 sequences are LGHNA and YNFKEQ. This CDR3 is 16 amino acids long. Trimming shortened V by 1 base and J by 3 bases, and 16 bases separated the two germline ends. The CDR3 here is CASSQVFDRGHYEQYF. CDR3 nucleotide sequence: TGTGCCAGCAGCCAAGTCTTCGATAGAGGGCACTACGAGCAGTACTTC.

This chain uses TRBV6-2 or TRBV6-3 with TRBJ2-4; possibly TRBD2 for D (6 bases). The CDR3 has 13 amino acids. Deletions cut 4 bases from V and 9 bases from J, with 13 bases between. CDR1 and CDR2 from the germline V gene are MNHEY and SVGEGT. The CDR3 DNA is TGTGCCAGCAGTTCCAGGAGGGGTAGCATTCAGTACTTC. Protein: CASSSRRGSIQYF.

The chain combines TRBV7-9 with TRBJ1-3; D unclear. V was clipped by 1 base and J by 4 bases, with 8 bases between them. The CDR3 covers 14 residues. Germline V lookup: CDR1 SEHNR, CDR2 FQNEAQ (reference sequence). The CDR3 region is CASSLGDTGNTIYF. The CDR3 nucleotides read TGTGCCAGCAGCTTAGGTGACACCGGAAACACCATATATTTT.

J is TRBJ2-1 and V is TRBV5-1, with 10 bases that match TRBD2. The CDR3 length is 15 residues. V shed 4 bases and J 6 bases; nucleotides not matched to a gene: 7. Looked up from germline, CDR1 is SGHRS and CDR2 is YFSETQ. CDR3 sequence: CASSVSGLATNEQFF. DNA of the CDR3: TGCGCCAGCAGCGTGTCGGGACTAGCGACCAATGAGCAGTTCTTC.

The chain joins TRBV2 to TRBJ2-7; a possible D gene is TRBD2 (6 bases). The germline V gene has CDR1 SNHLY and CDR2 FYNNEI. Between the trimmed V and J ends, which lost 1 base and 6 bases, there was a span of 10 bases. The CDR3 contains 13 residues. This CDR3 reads CASSEEEGSEQYV. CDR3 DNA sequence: TGTGCCAGCAGTGAAGAGGAGGGGAGCGAGCAGTACGTC.

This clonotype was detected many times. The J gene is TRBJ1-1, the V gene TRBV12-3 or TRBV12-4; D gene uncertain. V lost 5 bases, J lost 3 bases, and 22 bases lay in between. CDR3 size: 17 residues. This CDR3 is CASSPRFGFKRDTEAFF. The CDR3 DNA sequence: TGTGCCAGCAGTCCTCGTTTTGGCTTTAAGCGGGACACTGAAGCTTTCTTT.

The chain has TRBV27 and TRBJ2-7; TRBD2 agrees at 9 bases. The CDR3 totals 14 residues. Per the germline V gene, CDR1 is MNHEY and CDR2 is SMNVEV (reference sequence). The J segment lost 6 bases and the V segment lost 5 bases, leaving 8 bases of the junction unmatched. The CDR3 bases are TGTGCCAGCAGTGCGGGACTAGCAAATGGCGAGCAGTACTTC. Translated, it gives CASSAGLANGEQYF.

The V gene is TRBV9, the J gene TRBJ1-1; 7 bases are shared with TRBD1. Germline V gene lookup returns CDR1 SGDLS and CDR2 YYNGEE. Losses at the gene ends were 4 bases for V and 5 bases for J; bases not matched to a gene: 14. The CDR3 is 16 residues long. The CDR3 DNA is TGTGCCAGCAGCCATTTTCGGGGTCAGGGGGATACTGAAGCTTTCTTT. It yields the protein CASSHFRGQGDTEAFF.

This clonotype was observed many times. CDR3 sequence reads: CASSPGTSGSPLHF. The CDR3 nucleotides are TGTGCCAGCAGTCCCGGGACGTCCGGTTCACCCCTCCACTTT. V and J are TRBV7-2 and TRBJ1-6; a possible D gene is TRBD1 (5 bases). Germline lookup yields CDR1 SGHTA and CDR2 FQGNSA. The CDR3 spans 14 residues. Trimming left V 6 bases short and J 9 bases short, with 15 bases between. Full variable domain (missing parts from reference TRBV7-2 and TRBJ1-6): GAGVSQSPSNKVTEKGKDVELRCDPISGHTALYWYRQSLGQGLEFLIYFQGNSAPDKSGLPSDRFSAERTGGSVSTLTIQRTQQEDSAVYLCASSPGTSGSPLHFGNGTRLTVT.

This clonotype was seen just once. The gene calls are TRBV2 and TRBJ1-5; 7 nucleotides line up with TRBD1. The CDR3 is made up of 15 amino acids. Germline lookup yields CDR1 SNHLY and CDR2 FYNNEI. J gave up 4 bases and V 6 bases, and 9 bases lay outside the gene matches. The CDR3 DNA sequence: TGTGCCAGCAGCGCGGGGACAGCCTTAAATCAGCCCCAGCATTTT. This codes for CASSAGTALNQPQHF.